The T cell receptor beta chain described here comes from a study of blood T cell repertoires in COVID-19. Overall study context: T cells, B-cell-depleted T cells, or PBMCs provided the cDNA or gDNA that served as material.

Looked up from germline, CDR1 is SGHNT and CDR2 is YYREEE (reference sequence). With V trimmed by 4 bases and J by 5 bases, 6 bases remained unmatched. The CDR3 is made up of 14 amino acids. Data came from immunoSEQ multiplex PCR; TCRdb stores just in-frame clones and leaves some out. The data contain around 460,000 clones, around 90% of them singletons. The clonotype originates from a man in his late teens or twenties with COVID-19, enrolled during active disease. Sequenced: peripheral blood. The chain joins TRBV5-4 to TRBJ2-3; 8 bases line up with TRBD1. CDR3 amino acids: CASSPPQGVDTQYF. The DNA of the CDR3 is TGTGCCAGCAGCCCGCCACAGGGGGTAGATACGCAGTATTTT.